These 10 T cell receptor beta chains came from one sample sequenced in a study of T cells after yellow fever vaccination. TCRdb analysed the 5' RACE reads with MiXCR anew, one entry per CDR3 protein. The repertoire holds hundreds of thousands of distinct CDR3 sequences, with 3.6% as singletons. The sample was PBMCs, taken on the day of the yellow fever booster vaccination. The receptors derive from a man aged 18 to 30 who received the YFV17D yellow fever vaccine.

This clonotype occurred many times. This chain links TRBV12-3 or TRBV12-4 with TRBJ2-3; no clear D. The ends were cut back, 5 bases at V and 7 bases at J, with 13 bases in the middle. The CDR3 runs 13 residues. Here the CDR3 reads CASSLDQTYTQYF. For the CDR3, the DNA is TGTGCCAGCAGTCTTGACCAGACGTATACGCAGTATTTT.

This clonotype was recorded a few times. This chain links TRBV19 with TRBJ1-5, with D maybe TRBD1 (6 bases). The V end was cut by 3 bases, the J end by 6 bases, with 12 bases between. The CDR3 totals 14 residues. Germline-derived CDR1 and CDR2 are LNHDA and SQIVND (reference sequence). CDR3 amino acids: CASSMMDSGQPQHF. DNA for the CDR3: TGTGCCAGTAGTATGATGGACAGCGGTCAGCCCCAGCATTTT.

In its sample, this clonotype was seen a few times. V gene TRBV5-1 combines with J gene TRBJ2-5; 9 nucleotides agree with TRBD2. CDR1 and CDR2 (germline): SGHRS, YFSETQ. V lost 3 bases, J lost 3 bases, and 6 bases stayed unmatched. The CDR3 is 15 amino acids. CDR3 region: CASSWRGGLEETQYF. DNA of the CDR3: TGCGCCAGCAGCTGGCGGGGGGGCTTAGAAGAGACCCAGTACTTC. Using reference TRBV5-1 and TRBJ2-5 for the parts outside the CDR3, the full variable domain is KAGVTQTPRYLIKTRGQQVTLSCSPISGHRSVSWYQQTPGQGLQFLFEYFSETQRNKGNFPGRFSGRQFSNSRSEMNVSTLELGDSALYLCASSWRGGLEETQYFGPGTRLLVL.

The chain carries TRBV7-2 and TRBJ1-2, with a weak D call TRBD1 (6 bases). Germline V gene lookup returns CDR1 SGHTA and CDR2 FQGNSA. The CDR3 length is 13 residues. The V end lost 2 bases, the J end lost 5 bases, and 9 bases lay between the germline ends. The chain's CDR3 is CASSLYREYGYTF. The CDR3 coding sequence is TGTGCCAGCAGCTTATACAGGGAATATGGCTACACCTTC.

The chain uses TRBV7-2 and TRBJ1-2; TRBD1 matches 7 bases. The CDR3 is 15 amino acids. The germline V gene has CDR1 SGHTA and CDR2 FQGNSA. V shed 5 bases and J 7 bases; nucleotides not matched to a gene: 13. The CDR3 loop reads CASSPASGGRPGYTF. CDR3 nucleotides: TGTGCCAGCAGCCCTGCGTCAGGGGGACGTCCTGGCTACACCTTC.

This clonotype was picked up many times. The chain employs TRBV27 and TRBJ2-5; D call uncertain. This CDR3 region has 10 residues. Trimming left V 8 bases short and J 4 bases short, with 5 bases between. CDR1 is MNHEY, CDR2 SMNVEV, per germline (reference sequence). The CDR3 here is CASPRETQYF. CDR3 coding DNA: TGTGCCAGCCCCAGAGAGACCCAGTACTTC.

This clonotype was counted only a few times. V and J are TRBV5-4 and TRBJ1-2; unclear D gene. The CDR3 length is 15 residues. Germline values: CDR1 SGHNT, CDR2 YYREEE (reference sequence). V dropped 5 bases and J dropped 7 bases, with 21 bases sitting between them. The CDR3 spells CASSSDGRAGVGYTF. In DNA, the CDR3 is TGTGCCAGCAGTTCCGACGGAAGGGCGGGAGTTGGCTACACCTTC.

This sequence joins TRBV18 and TRBJ1-3; the D is unclear. V lost 5 bases to trimming and J lost 0 bases, with 17 bases between them. Germline assignment: CDR1 KGHSH and CDR2 LQKENI. The CDR3 consists of 17 residues. CDR3 nucleotide sequence: TGTGCCAGCTCAGTAAACCAGGCGACTGTCTCTGGAAACACCATATATTTT. Encoded protein: CASSVNQATVSGNTIYF.

This clonotype has ten or more counts. The V gene is TRBV4-1, the J gene TRBJ2-7; D not resolved. The CDR3 runs 15 residues. The ends were cut back, 1 base at V and 5 bases at J, with 15 bases in the middle. The germline CDR1 and CDR2 sequences are MGHRA and YSYEKL. CDR3 sequence (DNA): TGCGCCAGCAGCCAAGTCATGGCAGTTAAGGACGAGCAGTACTTC. Translated: CASSQVMAVKDEQYF.

This clonotype was detected ten times or more. Sequence at one end of the junction differs from germline and may be a read error. The gene calls are TRBV11-2 and TRBJ2-3, with D unresolved. CDR1 and CDR2 from the germline V gene are SGHAT and FQNNGV. The CDR3 runs 12 residues. The CDR3 DNA follows: TGTGCCAGCAGATTAGTCGGGCCAGTAGAGTATTTT. The encoded protein is CASRLVGPVEYF. Full variable domain (outside the CDR3, taken from reference TRBV11-2 and TRBJ2-3): EAGVAQSPRYKIIEKRQSVAFWCNPISGHATLYWYQQILGQGPKLLIQFQNNGVVDDSQLPKDRFSAERLKGVDSTLKIQPAKLEDSAVYLCASRLVGPVEYFGPGTRLTVL.